These 11 T cell receptor beta chains came from one sample sequenced in a study of neurological immune-mediated disorders. One entry per CDR3 protein results from TCRdb running MiXCR on the 5' RACE reads. The sample carries roughly 45,000 distinct CDR3 sequences, approximately 13% recorded once. As for time point: longitudinal time-point 3. The specimen sequenced was PBMCs. These receptors all stem from a man aged 25 to 40 in good health.

This clonotype was seen at least ten times. The CDR3 loop reads CASSPNFGQETQYF. Written as DNA, the CDR3 is TGTGCCAGCAGCCCAAACTTCGGCCAAGAGACCCAGTACTTC. The rearrangement uses TRBV7-7 and TRBJ2-5, with D unresolved. The ends were cut back, 5 bases at V and 1 base at J, with 11 bases in the middle. Germline values: CDR1 SSHAT, CDR2 FNYEAQ (reference sequence). This CDR3 has 14 residues.

The table lists this clonotype with many counts. CDR3 protein: CASSLGAEETQYF. CDR3 in DNA: TGCGCCAGCAGCTTGGGCGCAGAAGAGACCCAGTACTTC. The chain joins TRBV5-1 to TRBJ2-5; D not certain. CDR3 length: 13 residues. Deletions cut 0 bases from V and 3 bases from J, with 6 bases between. Looked up from germline, CDR1 is SGHRS and CDR2 is YFSETQ.

This clonotype was seen ten or more times. The chain couples TRBV5-6 to TRBJ2-5; TRBD1 is a possible D gene (5 bases). Between the trimmed V and J ends, which lost 0 bases and 2 bases, there was a span of 8 bases. Germline loops: CDR1 SGHDT, CDR2 YYEEEE. The CDR3 has 14 residues. CDR3 in DNA: TGTGCCAGCAGCTTGGTCCCAGGGCAAGAGACCCAGTACTTC. Residues: CASSLVPGQETQYF.

This clonotype was counted ten times or more. The chain carries TRBV12-3 or TRBV12-4 and TRBJ1-2; D unresolved. V lost 5 bases and J 5 bases, leaving 21 bases between the germline ends. This CDR3 is built from 16 residues. The CDR3 sequence: CASSIGIGRNTYGYTF. DNA of the CDR3: TGTGCCAGCAGTATAGGAATTGGGCGAAATACTTATGGCTACACCTTC.

Ten or more counts support this clonotype. The chain has TRBV7-8 and TRBJ1-6; D unresolved. CDR3 length: 13 residues. With 1 base removed from V and 8 bases from J, the gap between germline ends came to 6 bases. CDR1 and CDR2 from the germline V gene are SGHVS and FQNEAQ. The DNA of the CDR3 is TGTGCCAGCAGCTTAGTTGCAGATTCACCCCTCCACTTT. It codes for CASSLVADSPLHF. The full variable domain, rest sourced from reference TRBV7-8 and TRBJ1-6, is GAGVSQSPRYKVAKRGQDVALRCDPISGHVSLFWYQQALGQGPEFLTYFQNEAQLDKSGLPSDRFFAERPEGSVSTLKIQRTQQEDSAVYLCASSLVADSPLHFGNGTRLTVT.

In its sample, this clonotype was seen many times. V usage is TRBV20-1 and J usage is TRBJ2-5; D is ambiguous. Trimming removed 4 bases at V and 0 bases at J, with 3 bases between. The CDR3 is 11 residues long. The germline V gene has CDR1 DFQATT and CDR2 SNEGSKA (reference sequence). The DNA of the CDR3 is TGCAGTGCTACAGACCAAGAGACCCAGTACTTC. Its translation is CSATDQETQYF.

This clonotype was observed at least ten times. This chain uses TRBV20-1 with TRBJ2-2; D unclear. The V gene lost 1 base and the J gene lost 7 bases, with 19 bases spanning the gap. This CDR3 is built from 16 residues. Germline loops: CDR1 DFQATT, CDR2 SNEGSKA (reference sequence). CDR3 loop: CSARASFEKYGGELFF. The DNA for the CDR3 is TGCAGTGCTAGAGCCTCTTTTGAGAAGTATGGCGGGGAGCTGTTTTTT.

Ten or more counts support this clonotype. J is TRBJ2-1 and V is TRBV5-5; 7 bases fit TRBD1. The CDR3 totals 16 residues. The germline V gene has CDR1 SGHKS and CDR2 YYEKEE (reference sequence). J was trimmed by 7 bases and V by 0 bases; bases with no gene match: 10. In DNA form, the CDR3 reads TGTGCCAGCAGCTTGGTTCGACAGGGTAGGGTAAATGAGCAGTTCTTC. It yields the protein CASSLVRQGRVNEQFF.

Concerning this clonotype: A read error may produce the germline difference seen at one junction end. This chain joins TRBV14 and TRBJ2-7, with D unresolved. The CDR3 spans 15 residues. Germline V CDR1 and CDR2: SGHDN, FVKESK. This CDR3 is CAISQYLLMGYEQYF. CDR3 DNA sequence: TGTGCCATCAGCCAATACCTACTCATGGGTTACGAGCAGTACTTC.

The rearrangement joins TRBV20-1 to TRBJ1-4; perhaps TRBD1 as D (5 bases). This CDR3 comprises 12 residues. The V gene's germline CDR1 is DFQATT and CDR2 SNEGSKA (reference sequence). Trimming cost V 4 bases and J 7 bases, with 10 bases left between them. The CDR3 DNA is TGCAGTGCTACAGGGAGGGGTGAAAAACTGTTTTTT. Translated, it gives CSATGRGEKLFF.

This clonotype came up many times. The CDR3 protein is CASTRESGGFDEQFF. CDR3 nucleotide sequence: TGTGCCAGCACGAGGGAGTCAGGGGGATTCGATGAGCAGTTCTTC. The chain recombines TRBV9 with TRBJ2-1; 7 nucleotides agree with TRBD1. V trimming: 6 bases; J trimming: 8 bases; junction bases outside the gene matches: 14. Germline assignment: CDR1 SGDLS and CDR2 YYNGEE. This CDR3 is built from 15 residues.